This TCR beta chain is drawn from a study of cytomegalovirus exposure and HLA in healthy donors. Concerning this clone itself: Its matching antigen is unknown.

13 Jbeta primers and 60 Vbeta primers were used for the PCR. TCRdb's copy holds only in-frame clones and misses some; the assay was immunoSEQ multiplex PCR. The profile shows 150,000 to 200,000 clones, 79% of them singletons. Everyone who donated was a healthy bone marrow donor. Points from the study as a whole: A later analysis linked a missense DCLRE1C variant to TCR beta V- and J-gene trimming. Sequencing probably produced one cluster of sequence variants that were highly shared.

This CDR3 is 14 amino acids long. Germline V gene lookup returns CDR1 SEHNR and CDR2 FQNEAQ (reference sequence). V shed 5 bases and J 8 bases; nucleotides not matched to a gene: 8. Sequencing was done on a sample of PBMCs. The chain is built from TRBV7-9 and TRBJ1-4, with 7 bases fitting TRBD1. This sequence was found in a woman aged 45-60 years in good health and CMV-seronegative. The DNA of the CDR3 is TGTGCCAGCAGCAATGACAGGGTGGGGGAAAAACTGTTTTTT. Encoded protein: CASSNDRVGEKLFF.